The 25 T cell receptor beta chains given below trace back to one sample, sequenced in a study of cytomegalovirus exposure and HLA in healthy donors. Sequenced by immunoSEQ multiplex PCR; TCRdb stores in-frame clones only, minus some. In the table there are about 250,000 clones, approximately 87% of which are singletons. Input material: PBMCs. Receptors originate from a young man in good health and CMV-seronegative.

The chain couples TRBV5-4 to TRBJ2-2, with D tentatively TRBD2 (7 bases). V gave up 4 bases and J gave up 4 bases, with 14 bases separating them. There are 15 residues in the CDR3. In germline, CDR1 is SGHNT, CDR2 YYREEE (reference sequence). The CDR3 DNA follows: TGTGCCAGCAGCCCCGAGGCGGGGGCCACCGGGGAGCTGTTTTTT. Residues: CASSPEAGATGELFF.

This clone was recorded a few times. This chain uses TRBV15 with TRBJ2-2; D not resolved. V was trimmed by 1 base and J by 3 bases, leaving 6 bases between them. The CDR3 sequence is 14 residues long. CDR1 and CDR2 from the germline V gene are LNHNV and YYDKDF (reference sequence). Here the CDR3 DNA reads TGTGCCACCAGCAGAGGTTTCGACACCGGGGAGCTGTTTTTT. Protein sequence: CATSRGFDTGELFF.

The chain joins TRBV5-1 to TRBJ1-2; possible D gene TRBD1, 5 bases. This CDR3 comprises 16 residues. CDR1 and CDR2 from the germline V gene are SGHRS and YFSETQ. The germline V and J ends were trimmed by 0 bases and 2 bases, with 14 bases remaining between them. The CDR3 DNA follows: TGCGCCAGCAGCTTGGGGCGTTCGGGGGGAAACTATGGCTACACCTTC. Its protein is CASSLGRSGGNYGYTF.

The chain couples TRBV10-3 to TRBJ2-3; 9 bases line up with TRBD2. The CDR3 runs to 15 residues. Germline trimming cut 6 bases from V and 5 bases from J; bases unmatched to any gene: 9. The germline V gene encodes CDR1 ENHRY and CDR2 SYGVKD. The CDR3 bases are TGTGCCATCAGGGAGGAGCGGGGGGAAGGAGATACGCAGTATTTT. It translates to CAIREERGEGDTQYF.

The rearrangement joins TRBV11-2 to TRBJ2-3; a possible D gene is TRBD1 (5 bases). Germline CDR1 is SGHAT and CDR2 is FQNNGV. With 4 bases removed from V and 8 bases from J, the gap between germline ends came to 10 bases. CDR3 length equals 12 residues. The CDR3 loop reads CASSSQGVTQYF. CDR3 coding DNA: TGTGCCAGCAGCTCCCAGGGTGTTACGCAGTATTTT.

The chain employs TRBV7-2 and TRBJ1-5, with TRBD1 identical over 7 bases. The CDR3 loop spans 16 amino acids. Looked up from germline, CDR1 is SGHTA and CDR2 is FQGNSA. Unmatched junction bases numbered 4, after V lost 1 base and J lost 1 base. The CDR3, as DNA: TGTGCCAGCAGCTTAGGTGACAGGGTAAGCAATCAGCCCCAGCATTTT. As protein: CASSLGDRVSNQPQHF.

The J gene is TRBJ1-1, the V gene TRBV7-6; maybe TRBD1 (5 bases). CDR1 SGHVS and CDR2 FNYEAQ come from the germline V gene. The CDR3 contains 13 residues. Trimming shortened V by 4 bases and J by 6 bases, and 12 bases separated the two germline ends. CDR3 bases: TGTGCCAGCAGCTCTCACGGGGGGGCTGAAGCTTTCTTT. This codes for CASSSHGGAEAFF.

This chain links TRBV28 with TRBJ1-5; the match to TRBD1 covers 9 bases. V was pared by 7 bases and J by 7 bases, with 8 bases of the junction left unmatched. The V gene's germline CDR1 is MDHEN and CDR2 SYDVKM. The CDR3 length is 14 residues. CDR3 amino acids: CASTQGTGRQPQHF. CDR3 in DNA: TGTGCCAGCACCCAAGGGACAGGGAGGCAGCCCCAGCATTTT.

This clone was observed a few times. The rearrangement joins TRBV27 to TRBJ1-6; TRBD1 matches 7 bases. The V gene's germline CDR1 is MNHEY and CDR2 SMNVEV (reference sequence). CDR3 length: 13 residues. The V and J ends lost 3 bases and 9 bases, in that order; junction bases with no gene match: 2. CDR3 bases: TGTGCCAGCAGTTTGACAGGGATTTCACCCCTCCACTTT. As protein: CASSLTGISPLHF.

The CDR3 bases are TGTGCCAGCAGAGTGAGGGACAAGTTCTCCGGGGAGCTGTTTTTT. Its translation is CASRVRDKFSGELFF. The rearrangement links TRBV28 to TRBJ2-2; TRBD1 might be the D (6 bases). There are 15 residues in the CDR3. Germline V gene data show CDR1 as MDHEN and CDR2 as SYDVKM. V was clipped by 6 bases and J by 6 bases, with 17 bases between them.

V and J are TRBV6-6 and TRBJ2-3, with 9 bases fitting TRBD2. This CDR3 is 14 amino acids long. Germline trimming cut 7 bases from V and 5 bases from J; bases unmatched to any gene: 7. Germline-derived CDR1 and CDR2 are MNHNY and SVGAGI (reference sequence). CDR3: CASIAGLALDTQYF. The CDR3 region has the DNA TGTGCCAGCATAGCGGGACTAGCATTAGATACGCAGTATTTT.

J is TRBJ2-7 and V is TRBV6-1, with 8 nucleotides matching TRBD2. This CDR3 is built from 16 residues. Germline V gene sequence: CDR1 MNHNS, CDR2 SASEGT. The trim removed 2 bases at V and 6 bases at J, leaving 12 bases unmatched. DNA for the CDR3: TGTGCCAGCAGTGAAACCGCACTAGCGGCCGGGGGCGAGCAGTACTTC. Amino acids: CASSETALAAGGEQYF.

The chain recombines TRBV10-3 with TRBJ1-5; 10 bases line up with TRBD1. Germline lookup yields CDR1 ENHRY and CDR2 SYGVKD. The V gene end was trimmed by 7 bases and the J gene end by 6 bases; junction bases not matched to a gene: 6. This CDR3 contains 14 residues. The CDR3 DNA sequence: TGTGCCATCAAGGGGGACAGGGGTTCTCAGCCCCAGCATTTT. Its protein is CAIKGDRGSQPQHF.

This clone showed up just a few times. The chain recombines TRBV2 with TRBJ2-2, with 9 positions matching TRBD1. The CDR3 loop spans 14 amino acids. V was clipped by 7 bases and J by 1 base; unmatched bases: 1. CDR1 SNHLY and CDR2 FYNNEI come from the germline V gene. The CDR3 nucleotides read TGTGCCAGCAAGGGACAGGGGAACACCGGGGAGCTGTTTTTT. This sequence encodes CASKGQGNTGELFF.

As regards this clone: The junction does not match germline at one end; this may be a read error. The chain combines TRBV27 with TRBJ2-1, with D possibly matching TRBD2 (6 bases). Germline assignment: CDR1 MNHEY and CDR2 SMNVEV (reference sequence). The CDR3 sequence is 12 residues long. The CDR3 is CASSLTARGMVF. CDR3 coding DNA: TGTGCCAGCAGTTTAACTGCCCGGGGGATGGTCTTC.

This sequence joins TRBV10-3 and TRBJ2-6; D possibly corresponds to TRBD1 (5 bases). CDR3 length: 15 amino acids. V dropped 4 bases and J dropped 3 bases, with 10 bases sitting between them. Germline CDR1 is ENHRY and CDR2 is SYGVKD. The CDR3 is CAISAGYIGANVLTF. The DNA for the CDR3 is TGTGCCATCAGTGCAGGGTATATTGGGGCCAACGTCCTGACTTTC.

The V and J genes are TRBV6-5 and TRBJ2-2, with D perhaps TRBD1 (6 bases). V shed 7 bases and J shed 3 bases, with 9 bases lying between them. The germline gives CDR1 MNHEY, CDR2 SVGAGI. The CDR3 totals 13 residues. The DNA for the CDR3 is TGTGCCAGCACGGGACATTACACCGGGGAGCTGTTTTTT. It translates to CASTGHYTGELFF.

J is TRBJ1-5 and V is TRBV15; a weak D match, TRBD1 (6 bases). The germline gives CDR1 LNHNV, CDR2 YYDKDF (reference sequence). Trimming cost V 0 bases and J 7 bases, with 7 bases left between them. The CDR3 extends over 13 amino acids. CDR3 sequence (DNA): TGTGCCACCAGCAGAGACAGGGGACAGCCCCAGCATTTT. Translating it yields CATSRDRGQPQHF.

This CDR3 reads CAWSVSGSSGTDTQYF. The CDR3 nucleotides read TGTGCCTGGAGCGTTAGCGGGAGTTCGGGCACAGATACGCAGTATTTT. The chain couples TRBV30 to TRBJ2-3, with 9 bases aligning to TRBD2. Germline V CDR1 and CDR2: GTSNPN, SVGIG (reference sequence). With 3 bases clipped from V and 1 base from J, the junction kept 8 bases outside the gene matches. This CDR3 is built from 16 residues.

The chain joins TRBV2 to TRBJ2-5, with D possibly being TRBD2 (5 bases). V was shortened by 2 bases and J by 1 base, with 14 bases between the two germline ends. CDR3 length: 16 residues. Germline V CDR1 and CDR2: SNHLY, FYNNEI. The CDR3 DNA is TGTGCCAGCAGTGAATGGCTAGCTGACCTCCAAGAGACCCAGTACTTC. Residues: CASSEWLADLQETQYF.

The chain links TRBV5-6 to TRBJ2-5; 9 positions agree with TRBD1. CDR1 is SGHDT, CDR2 YYEEEE, per germline. CDR3 length: 16 amino acids. J lost 4 bases, V lost 3 bases, and 10 bases had no gene match. Written as DNA, the CDR3 is TGTGCCAGCAGCTACGACAGGGGGGGAATGGGAGAGACCCAGTACTTC. It encodes CASSYDRGGMGETQYF. The variable domain in full, completed from reference TRBV5-6 and TRBJ2-5, reads DAGVTQSPTHLIKTRGQQVTLRCSPKSGHDTVSWYQQALGQGPQFIFQYYEEEERQRGNFPDRFSGHQFPNYSSELNVNALLLGDSALYLCASSYDRGGMGETQYFGPGTRLLVL.

The chain has TRBV5-1 and TRBJ1-3, with D unclear. The CDR3 is 16 residues long. Germline V lookup: CDR1 SGHRS, CDR2 YFSETQ. With 4 bases removed from V and 0 bases from J, the gap between germline ends came to 14 bases. CDR3 sequence: CASSESRHSSGNTIYF. The CDR3 region has the DNA TGCGCCAGCAGCGAGTCGAGACACAGCTCTGGAAACACCATATATTTT.

The CDR3 sequence is CASGGYRGREKLFF. As DNA, the CDR3 is TGTGCCAGCGGGGGATACAGGGGGCGTGAAAAACTGTTTTTT. The J gene is TRBJ1-4, the V gene TRBV28, with 9 bases aligning to TRBD1. V lost 8 bases to trimming and J lost 7 bases; unmatched junction nucleotides: 8. Germline V gene sequence: CDR1 MDHEN, CDR2 SYDVKM. This CDR3 spans 14 amino acids.

The chain employs TRBV14 and TRBJ2-2; 7 bases map to TRBD2. CDR1 and CDR2 (germline): SGHDN, FVKESK. CDR3 length: 16 residues. V lost 6 bases to trimming and J lost 2 bases; unmatched junction nucleotides: 9. The DNA of the CDR3 is TGTGCCAGCAGACCAGCGGGACTCCTAAACACCGGGGAGCTGTTTTTT. Encoded protein: CASRPAGLLNTGELFF.

The rearrangement uses TRBV7-2 and TRBJ2-1, with 14 nucleotides matching TRBD2. Germline assignment: CDR1 SGHTA and CDR2 FQGNSA. The J segment lost 6 bases and the V segment lost 4 bases, leaving 5 bases of the junction unmatched. The CDR3 is 16 residues long. The CDR3 loop reads CASSYQGLAGGNEQFF. CDR3 bases: TGTGCCAGCAGCTACCAAGGACTAGCGGGAGGCAATGAGCAGTTCTTC.